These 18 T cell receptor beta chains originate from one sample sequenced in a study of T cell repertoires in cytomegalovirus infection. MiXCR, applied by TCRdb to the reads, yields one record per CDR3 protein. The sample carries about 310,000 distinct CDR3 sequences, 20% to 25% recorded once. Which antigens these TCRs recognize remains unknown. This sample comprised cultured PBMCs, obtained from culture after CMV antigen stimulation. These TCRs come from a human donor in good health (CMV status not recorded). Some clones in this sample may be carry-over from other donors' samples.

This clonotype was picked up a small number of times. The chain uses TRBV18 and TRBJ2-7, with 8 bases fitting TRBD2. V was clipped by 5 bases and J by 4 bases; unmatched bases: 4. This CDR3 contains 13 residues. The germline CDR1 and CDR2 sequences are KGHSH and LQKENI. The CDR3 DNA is TGTGCCAGCTCAACGGGACTAGGTTACGAGCAGTACTTC. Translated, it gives CASSTGLGYEQYF.

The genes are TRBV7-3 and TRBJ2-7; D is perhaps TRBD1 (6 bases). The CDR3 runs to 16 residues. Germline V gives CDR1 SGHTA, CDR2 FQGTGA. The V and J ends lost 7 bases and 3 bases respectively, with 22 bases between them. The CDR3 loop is CASIPQGIASHYEQYF. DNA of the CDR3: TGTGCCAGCATCCCCCAGGGGATCGCTTCCCACTACGAGCAGTACTTC. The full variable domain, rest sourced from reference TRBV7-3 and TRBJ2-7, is GAGVSQTPSNKVTEKGKYVELRCDPISGHTALYWYRQSLGQGPEFLIYFQGTGAADDSGLPNDRFFAVRPEGSVSTLKIQRTERGDSAVYLCASIPQGIASHYEQYFGPGTRLTVT.

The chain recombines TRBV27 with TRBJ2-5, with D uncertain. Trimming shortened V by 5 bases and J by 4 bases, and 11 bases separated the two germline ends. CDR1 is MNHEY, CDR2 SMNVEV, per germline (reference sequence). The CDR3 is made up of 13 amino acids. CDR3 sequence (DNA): TGTGCCAGCAGTCCCTCGGATGGAGAGACCCAGTACTTC. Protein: CASSPSDGETQYF.

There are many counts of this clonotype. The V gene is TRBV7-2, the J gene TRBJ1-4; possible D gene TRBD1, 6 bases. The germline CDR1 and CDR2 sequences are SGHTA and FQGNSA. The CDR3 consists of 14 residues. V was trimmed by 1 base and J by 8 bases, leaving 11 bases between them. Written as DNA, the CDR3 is TGTGCCAGCAGCTTAGGGACAGTTGGAGAAAAACTGTTTTTT. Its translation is CASSLGTVGEKLFF.

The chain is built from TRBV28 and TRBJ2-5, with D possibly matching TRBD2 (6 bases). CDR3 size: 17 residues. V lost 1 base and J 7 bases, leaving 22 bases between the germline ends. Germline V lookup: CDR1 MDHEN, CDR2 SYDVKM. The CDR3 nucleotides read TGTGCCAGCAGTTTATTATCCGGAGGAGGGCCCCTTGGGACCCAGTACTTC. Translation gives CASSLLSGGGPLGTQYF.

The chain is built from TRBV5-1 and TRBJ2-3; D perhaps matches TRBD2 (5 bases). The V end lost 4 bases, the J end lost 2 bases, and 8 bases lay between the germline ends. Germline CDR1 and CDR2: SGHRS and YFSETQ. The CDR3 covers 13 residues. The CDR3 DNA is TGCGCCAGCAGCACCGGGGACACAGATACGCAGTATTTT. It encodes CASSTGDTDTQYF.

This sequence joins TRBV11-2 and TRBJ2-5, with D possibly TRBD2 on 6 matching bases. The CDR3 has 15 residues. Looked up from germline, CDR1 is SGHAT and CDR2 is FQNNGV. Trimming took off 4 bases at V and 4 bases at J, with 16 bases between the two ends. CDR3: CASSSGTLPSETQYF. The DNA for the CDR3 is TGTGCCAGCAGCTCCGGGACTCTGCCTTCAGAGACCCAGTACTTC.

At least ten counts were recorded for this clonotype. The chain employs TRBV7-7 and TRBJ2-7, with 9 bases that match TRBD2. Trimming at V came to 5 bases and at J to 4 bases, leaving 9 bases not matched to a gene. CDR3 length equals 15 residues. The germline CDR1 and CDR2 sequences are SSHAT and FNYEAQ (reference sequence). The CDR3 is CASSPLAGDLYEQYF. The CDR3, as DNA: TGTGCCAGCAGCCCTTTAGCGGGAGATTTGTACGAGCAGTACTTC. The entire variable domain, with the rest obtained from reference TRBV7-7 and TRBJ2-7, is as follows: GAGVSQSPRYKVTKRGQDVTLRCDPISSHATLYWYQQALGQGPEFLTYFNYEAQPDKSGLPSDRFSAERPEGSISTLTIQRTEQRDSAMYRCASSPLAGDLYEQYFGPGTRLTVT.

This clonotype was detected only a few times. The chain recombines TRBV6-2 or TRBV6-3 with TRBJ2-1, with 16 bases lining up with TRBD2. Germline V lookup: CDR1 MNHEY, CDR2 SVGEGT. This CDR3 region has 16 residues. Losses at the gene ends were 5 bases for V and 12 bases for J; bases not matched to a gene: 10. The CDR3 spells CASSGGTSGRGMGQFF. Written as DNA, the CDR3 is TGTGCCAGCAGTGGGGGGACTAGCGGGAGGGGTATGGGGCAGTTCTTC.

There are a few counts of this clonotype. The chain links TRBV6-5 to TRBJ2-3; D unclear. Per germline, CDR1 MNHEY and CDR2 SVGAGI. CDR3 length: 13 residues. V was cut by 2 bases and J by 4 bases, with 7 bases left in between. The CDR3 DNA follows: TGTGCCAGCAGTTACAAGGGCGCAGATACGCAGTATTTT. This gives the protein CASSYKGADTQYF.

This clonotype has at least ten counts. This CDR3 reads CASSFSTGLGEQYF. Here the CDR3 DNA reads TGTGCCAGCAGCTTCTCGACAGGGTTGGGCGAGCAGTACTTC. The rearrangement joins TRBV7-9 to TRBJ2-7, with 7 bases aligning to TRBD1. V trimming: 3 bases; J trimming: 6 bases; junction bases outside the gene matches: 8. This CDR3 contains 14 residues. Per the germline V gene, CDR1 is SEHNR and CDR2 is FQNEAQ (reference sequence).

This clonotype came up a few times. The CDR3 sequence is CASSVGWESSGNTIYF. In DNA form, the CDR3 reads TGTGCCAGCAGCGTGGGGTGGGAGTCCTCTGGAAACACCATATATTTT. V and J are TRBV9 and TRBJ1-3, with unresolved D. Germline assignment: CDR1 SGDLS and CDR2 YYNGEE. This CDR3 is 16 amino acids long. Trimming removed 2 bases at V and 0 bases at J, with 12 bases between.

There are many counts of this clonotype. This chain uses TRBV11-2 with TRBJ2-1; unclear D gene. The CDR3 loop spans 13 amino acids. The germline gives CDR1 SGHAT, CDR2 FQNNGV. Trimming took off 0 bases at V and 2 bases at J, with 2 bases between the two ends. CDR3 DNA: TGTGCCAGCAGCTTAGATCCCTACAATGAGCAGTTCTTC. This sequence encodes CASSLDPYNEQFF.

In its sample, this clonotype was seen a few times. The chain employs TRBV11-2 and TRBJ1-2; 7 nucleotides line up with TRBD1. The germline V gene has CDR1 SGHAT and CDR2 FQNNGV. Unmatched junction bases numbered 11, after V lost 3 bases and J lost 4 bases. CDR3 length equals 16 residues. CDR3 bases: TGTGCCAGCAGCTTCGGCGTCTCAGGGGGGGGCTATGGCTACACCTTC. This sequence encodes CASSFGVSGGGYGYTF.

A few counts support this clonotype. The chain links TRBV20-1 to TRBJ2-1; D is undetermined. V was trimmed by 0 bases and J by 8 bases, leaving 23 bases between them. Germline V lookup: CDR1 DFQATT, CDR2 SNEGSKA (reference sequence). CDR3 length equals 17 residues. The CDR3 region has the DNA TGCAGTGCTAGAGAACGGCAACGGGCTAGGTTTGGGTATGAGCAGTTCTTC. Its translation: CSARERQRARFGYEQFF.

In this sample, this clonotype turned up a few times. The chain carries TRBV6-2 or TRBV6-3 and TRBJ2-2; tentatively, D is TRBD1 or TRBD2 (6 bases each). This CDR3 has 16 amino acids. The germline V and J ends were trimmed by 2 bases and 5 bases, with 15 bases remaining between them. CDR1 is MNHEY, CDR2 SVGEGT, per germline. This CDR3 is CASSYNAGGGTGELFF. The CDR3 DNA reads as TGTGCCAGCAGTTACAATGCCGGAGGGGGAACCGGGGAGCTGTTTTTT.

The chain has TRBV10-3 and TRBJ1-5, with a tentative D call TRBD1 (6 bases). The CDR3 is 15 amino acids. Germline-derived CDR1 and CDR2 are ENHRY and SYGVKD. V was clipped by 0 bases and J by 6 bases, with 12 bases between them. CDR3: CAISESWGQGQPQHF. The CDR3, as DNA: TGTGCCATCAGTGAGTCTTGGGGGCAGGGTCAGCCCCAGCATTTT.

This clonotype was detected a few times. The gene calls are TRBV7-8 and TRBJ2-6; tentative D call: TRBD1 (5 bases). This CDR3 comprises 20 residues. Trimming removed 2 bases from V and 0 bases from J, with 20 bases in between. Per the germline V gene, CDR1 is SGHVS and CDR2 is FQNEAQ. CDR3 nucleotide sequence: TGTGCCAGCAGCTTATCTATCTCCCTTCCGGACAACTCTGGGGCCAACGTCCTGACTTTC. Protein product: CASSLSISLPDNSGANVLTF.